One sample yielded the 10 T cell receptor beta chains listed below, sequenced in a study of beta chain features in type 1 diabetes. cDNA synthesis used the whole RNA isolate, giving expressed TCRB sequences. TCRdb keeps only in-frame clones here, not all; method: immunoSEQ multiplex PCR. The table shows over 120,000 clones, with about 10% occurring only once. The material sequenced was naive CD4+ T cells from blood. The receptors derive from a man aged 18-30 years in good health.

This clone was seen more than once but under ten times. The CDR3 DNA sequence: TGTGCCAGCAGGGCCATGTATTACGAGCAGTACTTC. This gives the protein CASRAMYYEQYF. The chain is built from TRBV6-5 and TRBJ2-7, with D hard to call. Germline values: CDR1 MNHEY, CDR2 SVGAGI. The V gene lost 6 bases and the J gene lost 4 bases, with 10 bases spanning the gap. The CDR3 length is 12 residues.

The genes are TRBV7-9 and TRBJ1-2; weak D call: TRBD1 (6 bases). There are 14 residues in the CDR3. Germline lookup yields CDR1 SEHNR and CDR2 FQNEAQ (reference sequence). V lost 4 bases to trimming and J lost 2 bases, with 11 bases between them. CDR3 sequence reads: CASSYGGQNYGYTF. In DNA form, the CDR3 reads TGTGCCAGCAGCTACGGTGGACAGAACTATGGCTACACCTTC.

This clone was recorded a few times. CDR3 DNA sequence: TGTGCCAGTAGCCCTGGGACAGGGGAGGGTGAGCAGTTCTTC. Its translation: CASSPGTGEGEQFF. The chain employs TRBV19 and TRBJ2-1, with 10 bases fitting TRBD1. CDR1 LNHDA and CDR2 SQIVND come from the germline V gene (reference sequence). CDR3 length: 14 amino acids. V lost 6 bases and J lost 9; bases outside the gene matches: 8.

The rearrangement uses TRBV7-9 and TRBJ1-1; a possible D gene is TRBD1 (6 bases). Trimming took 2 bases from V and 3 from J, leaving 10 bases between them. CDR1 SEHNR and CDR2 FQNEAQ come from the germline V gene (reference sequence). The CDR3 length is 14 residues. The CDR3 DNA reads as TGTGCCAGCAGCTTAAGGGGGAGGGACACTGAAGCTTTCTTT. Protein product: CASSLRGRDTEAFF.

The sample holds a few counts of this clone. The chain links TRBV5-8 to TRBJ2-3, with a weak D call TRBD2 (6 bases). The CDR3 length is 12 residues. The germline CDR1 and CDR2 sequences are SGHTS and YDEGEE. V shed 3 bases and J shed 6 bases, with 8 bases lying between them. In DNA, the CDR3 is TGTGCCAGCAGCTGGGGGAGGGATACGCAGTATTTT. Its translation: CASSWGRDTQYF.

This clone was counted a few times. The chain joins TRBV7-6 to TRBJ2-3; 9 bases line up with TRBD2. The CDR3 loop spans 15 amino acids. The junction had 3 bases not matched to a gene; V was cut back by 5 bases and J by 0 bases. CDR1 and CDR2 from the germline V gene are SGHVS and FNYEAQ. The CDR3 coding sequence is TGTGCCAGCAGCCTTCTAGCGGGAAGCACAGATACGCAGTATTTT. It yields the protein CASSLLAGSTDTQYF.

This clone was recorded a few times. The rearrangement joins TRBV6-5 to TRBJ2-5; 7 bases map to TRBD1. Gene TRBJ2-7 matches the end of the DNA better, so the J call may be wrong. This CDR3 region has 14 residues. The germline V gene has CDR1 MNHEY and CDR2 SVGAGI. The CDR3: CASRRGQVSYEQYF. In DNA form, the CDR3 reads TGTGCCAGCAGACGCGGACAGGTGTCCTACGAGCAGTACTTC.

The chain uses TRBV30 and TRBJ2-1; D not certain. V lost 4 bases, J lost 2 bases, and 21 bases lay in between. The CDR3 consists of 17 residues. Germline-derived CDR1 and CDR2 are GTSNPN and SVGIG (reference sequence). The CDR3: CAWNLGRPTSPYNEQFF. The CDR3 DNA sequence: TGTGCCTGGAATCTTGGCAGGCCAACTTCTCCCTACAATGAGCAGTTCTTC.

This rearrangement joins TRBV9 to TRBJ2-3, with no clear D. The germline V gene has CDR1 SGDLS and CDR2 YYNGEE. V was pared by 0 bases and J by 0 bases, with 5 bases between. This CDR3 contains 14 residues. This chain's CDR3 is CASSVVGSTDTQYF. CDR3 bases: TGTGCCAGCAGCGTAGTTGGCAGCACAGATACGCAGTATTTT.

This clone turned up a few times. This rearrangement joins TRBV7-2 to TRBJ2-5; 10 nucleotides line up with TRBD1. The trim removed 2 bases at V and 4 bases at J, leaving 13 bases unmatched. This CDR3 spans 18 amino acids. In germline, CDR1 is SGHTA, CDR2 FQGNSA. CDR3 nucleotides: TGTGCCAGCAGCTTATTACCGGTCCGACAGGGGGCAGGAGAGACCCAGTACTTC. It translates to CASSLLPVRQGAGETQYF.